These 15 T cell receptor beta chains share one sample of origin, sequenced in a study of spatial heterogeneity in lung cancer. Study-level findings and limits: It was found that expanded intratumoral alpha and beta TCR counts tracked tumor mutation counts.

This sample's time point: sample taken at primary tumor resection. Their antigens are not known. Using its own MiXCR run on the 5' RACE reads, TCRdb lists one record per CDR3 protein. The sample has approximately 15,000 distinct CDR3 sequences, roughly 6% seen once. The specimen was lung tumor tissue, collected at surgery. Receptors originate from a male donor with early-stage non-small cell lung cancer.

This clonotype was recorded many times. Little can be read into the size of this beta chain, an off-target read in a library designed for alpha chains. The chain joins TRBV5-1 to TRBJ2-7; possibly TRBD2 for D (5 bases). The CDR3 length is 15 residues. With 0 bases removed from V and 7 bases from J, the gap between germline ends came to 17 bases. Germline V CDR1 and CDR2: SGHRS, YFSETQ. CDR3 amino acids: CASSLATIGIQEQYF. The CDR3 DNA follows: TGCGCCAGCAGCTTGGCCACAATCGGGATCCAGGAGCAGTACTTC.

By frequency in the sample, this clonotype is medium-sized (0.01 to 0.1%). Within a library made for alpha chains, this beta chain is off target, and its count is uninformative. V usage is TRBV4-1 and J usage is TRBJ2-5; 9 nucleotides line up with TRBD1. The CDR3 is 15 residues long. Germline V gene sequence: CDR1 MGHRA, CDR2 YSYEKL. The J segment lost 4 bases and the V segment lost 3 bases, leaving 6 bases of the junction unmatched. This CDR3 is CASSHRDRDRETQYF. Here the CDR3 DNA reads TGCGCCAGCAGCCACCGGGACAGGGATCGAGAGACCCAGTACTTC.

This clonotype appeared many times. The library was designed around alpha chains, so this beta chain is a stray read whose abundance carries little weight. This chain joins TRBV12-3 or TRBV12-4 and TRBJ2-2; a weak D match, TRBD1 (5 bases). This CDR3 spans 15 amino acids. V lost 6 bases to trimming and J lost 0 bases, with 11 bases between them. CDR3 protein: CASRRTSTNTGELFF. CDR3 DNA: TGTGCCAGCAGGAGGACAAGCACGAACACCGGGGAGCTGTTTTTT.

This clonotype was seen at least ten times. This beta chain is a stray sequence in a library constructed for alpha chains; its clone size is not meaningful. V and J are TRBV12-3 or TRBV12-4 and TRBJ1-2; no reliable D call. The germline V and J ends were trimmed by 4 bases and 4 bases, with 7 bases remaining between them. CDR3 length equals 12 residues. In DNA form, the CDR3 reads TGTGCCAGCAGTTCCACGGGCTATGGCTACACCTTC. Its translation is CASSSTGYGYTF.

This clonotype was counted many times. A library prepared for alpha chains yielded this beta chain as an off-target read; its size is of little meaning. The chain recombines TRBV5-6 with TRBJ1-5; a weak D match, TRBD1 (5 bases). V dropped 4 bases and J dropped 4 bases, with 18 bases sitting between them. CDR3 length: 16 amino acids. Germline loops: CDR1 SGHDT, CDR2 YYEEEE. The CDR3, as DNA: TGTGCCAGCAGCCGCCGGCGGGGCGACTCAAATCAGCCCCAGCATTTT. This encodes CASSRRRGDSNQPQHF.

This clonotype showed up many times. Since the library was made to target alpha chains, this beta chain is a stray read and its abundance is not meaningful. The gene calls are TRBV27 and TRBJ2-3; TRBD2 agrees at 7 bases. The CDR3 runs 15 residues. The ends lost 6 bases at V and 6 bases at J; junction bases unmatched: 12. CDR1 and CDR2 (germline): MNHEY, SMNVEV (reference sequence). The DNA for the CDR3 is TGTGCCAGCAGGGAGGCCTCCGCGGGGGAGGATACGCAGTATTTT. This sequence encodes CASREASAGEDTQYF.

There are many counts of this clonotype. Within a library made for alpha chains, this beta chain is off target, and its count is uninformative. V and J are TRBV4-1 and TRBJ1-1; 9 bases fit TRBD1. Germline CDR1 is MGHRA and CDR2 is YSYEKL. The J segment lost 5 bases and the V segment lost 1 base, leaving 2 bases of the junction unmatched. The CDR3 has 14 amino acids. CDR3 nucleotide sequence: TGCGCCAGCAGCCAAGCACAGGGGGCGACTGAAGCTTTCTTT. This translates into CASSQAQGATEAFF.

This clonotype was found many times. This beta chain is an off-target read within a library intended for alpha chains, so its frequency means little. The chain recombines TRBV15 with TRBJ2-7, with 7 bases lining up with TRBD2. In germline, CDR1 is LNHNV, CDR2 YYDKDF (reference sequence). The CDR3 has 16 amino acids. The trim removed 0 bases at V and 1 base at J, leaving 6 bases unmatched. The CDR3 nucleotides read TGTGCCACCAGCAGAGATCGAAGCGGGGCGTCCTACGAGCAGTACTTC. This gives the protein CATSRDRSGASYEQYF.

By frequency in the sample, this clonotype is medium-sized. Found in a library prepared for alpha chains, this beta chain is an off-target read, and its abundance has little meaning. The chain couples TRBV7-6 to TRBJ2-1; D unclear. The CDR3 length is 15 residues. The V end lost 1 base, the J end lost 8 bases, and 15 bases lay between the germline ends. Germline CDR1 reads SGHVS; CDR2 reads FNYEAQ. This chain's CDR3 is CASSLESAQIYEQFF. CDR3 nucleotides: TGTGCCAGCAGCTTAGAGTCCGCCCAGATCTATGAGCAGTTCTTC.

This clonotype was recorded many times. As an off-target read in a library built for alpha chains, this beta chain has a frequency of little significance. This rearrangement joins TRBV24-1 to TRBJ1-2; TRBD1 matches at 12 bases. CDR1 is KGHDR, CDR2 SFDVKD, per germline. The CDR3 runs to 17 residues. Trimming cost V 4 bases and J 6 bases; bases outside gene matches: 11. In nucleotides, the CDR3 is TGTGCCACCAGTGACGCCACGGGACAGGGGGCTGGTCATGGCTACACCTTC. It is translated as CATSDATGQGAGHGYTF.

This clonotype came up many times. A library prepared for alpha chains yielded this beta chain as an off-target read; its size is of little meaning. The chain joins TRBV5-6 to TRBJ2-5, with D unclear. CDR1 is SGHDT and CDR2 is YYEEEE in the germline V gene. The CDR3 has 13 residues. V was pared by 5 bases and J by 2 bases, with 10 bases between. CDR3 DNA: TGTGCCAGCAGTTTCGGGTCTCAAGAGACCCAGTACTTC. It is translated as CASSFGSQETQYF.

A note on this clonotype: The library was built for alpha chains, so this beta chain is an off-target read and its size means little. The chain recombines TRBV18 with TRBJ2-3; D is uncertain. The CDR3 extends over 13 amino acids. Germline CDR1 KGHSH, CDR2 LQKENI. V gave up 8 bases and J gave up 4 bases, with 13 bases separating them. The CDR3 region has the DNA TGTGCCAGCAAGCCGACGGCCTCAGATACGCAGTATTTT. Its translation: CASKPTASDTQYF.

This clonotype was counted only a few times. Within a library made for alpha chains, this beta chain is off target, and its count is uninformative. The gene calls are TRBV3-1 and TRBJ1-5, with D unresolved. The CDR3 length is 14 residues. Deletions cut 0 bases from V and 6 bases from J, with 9 bases between. Looked up from germline, CDR1 is LGHDT and CDR2 is YNNKEL (reference sequence). In DNA form, the CDR3 reads TGTGCCAGCAGCCAAGATACAATCGTTCAGCCCCAGCATTTT. This translates into CASSQDTIVQPQHF.

By its share, this clonotype is medium-sized (0.01 to 0.1%). Because this beta chain is a stray read in a library intended to capture alpha chains, its abundance should not be given much weight. This sequence joins TRBV5-4 and TRBJ2-5, with D perhaps matching TRBD2 (6 bases). CDR3 length: 12 amino acids. V was shortened by 4 bases and J by 5 bases, with 9 bases between the two germline ends. Germline V gene data show CDR1 as SGHNT and CDR2 as YYREEE (reference sequence). The CDR3 bases are TGTGCCAGCAGCGGGGAGGTCGAGACCCAGTACTTC. Its translation: CASSGEVETQYF. Variable domain in full (rest from reference TRBV5-4 and TRBJ2-5): ETGVTQSPTHLIKTRGQQVTLRCSSQSGHNTVSWYQQALGQGPQFIFQYYREEENGRGNFPPRFSGLQFPNYSSELNVNALELDDSALYLCASSGEVETQYFGPGTRLLVL.

Many counts were recorded for this clonotype. This beta chain slipped into a library made for alpha chains as a stray read, so its size is not meaningful. V usage is TRBV27 and J usage is TRBJ1-6, with 7 bases matching TRBD1. Germline V gene lookup returns CDR1 MNHEY and CDR2 SMNVEV (reference sequence). The J segment lost 0 bases and the V segment lost 6 bases, leaving 5 bases of the junction unmatched. The CDR3 length is 16 residues. DNA for the CDR3: TGTGCCAGCAGGAGGGGACAGAGCTCCTATAATTCACCCCTCCACTTT. This codes for CASRRGQSSYNSPLHF.